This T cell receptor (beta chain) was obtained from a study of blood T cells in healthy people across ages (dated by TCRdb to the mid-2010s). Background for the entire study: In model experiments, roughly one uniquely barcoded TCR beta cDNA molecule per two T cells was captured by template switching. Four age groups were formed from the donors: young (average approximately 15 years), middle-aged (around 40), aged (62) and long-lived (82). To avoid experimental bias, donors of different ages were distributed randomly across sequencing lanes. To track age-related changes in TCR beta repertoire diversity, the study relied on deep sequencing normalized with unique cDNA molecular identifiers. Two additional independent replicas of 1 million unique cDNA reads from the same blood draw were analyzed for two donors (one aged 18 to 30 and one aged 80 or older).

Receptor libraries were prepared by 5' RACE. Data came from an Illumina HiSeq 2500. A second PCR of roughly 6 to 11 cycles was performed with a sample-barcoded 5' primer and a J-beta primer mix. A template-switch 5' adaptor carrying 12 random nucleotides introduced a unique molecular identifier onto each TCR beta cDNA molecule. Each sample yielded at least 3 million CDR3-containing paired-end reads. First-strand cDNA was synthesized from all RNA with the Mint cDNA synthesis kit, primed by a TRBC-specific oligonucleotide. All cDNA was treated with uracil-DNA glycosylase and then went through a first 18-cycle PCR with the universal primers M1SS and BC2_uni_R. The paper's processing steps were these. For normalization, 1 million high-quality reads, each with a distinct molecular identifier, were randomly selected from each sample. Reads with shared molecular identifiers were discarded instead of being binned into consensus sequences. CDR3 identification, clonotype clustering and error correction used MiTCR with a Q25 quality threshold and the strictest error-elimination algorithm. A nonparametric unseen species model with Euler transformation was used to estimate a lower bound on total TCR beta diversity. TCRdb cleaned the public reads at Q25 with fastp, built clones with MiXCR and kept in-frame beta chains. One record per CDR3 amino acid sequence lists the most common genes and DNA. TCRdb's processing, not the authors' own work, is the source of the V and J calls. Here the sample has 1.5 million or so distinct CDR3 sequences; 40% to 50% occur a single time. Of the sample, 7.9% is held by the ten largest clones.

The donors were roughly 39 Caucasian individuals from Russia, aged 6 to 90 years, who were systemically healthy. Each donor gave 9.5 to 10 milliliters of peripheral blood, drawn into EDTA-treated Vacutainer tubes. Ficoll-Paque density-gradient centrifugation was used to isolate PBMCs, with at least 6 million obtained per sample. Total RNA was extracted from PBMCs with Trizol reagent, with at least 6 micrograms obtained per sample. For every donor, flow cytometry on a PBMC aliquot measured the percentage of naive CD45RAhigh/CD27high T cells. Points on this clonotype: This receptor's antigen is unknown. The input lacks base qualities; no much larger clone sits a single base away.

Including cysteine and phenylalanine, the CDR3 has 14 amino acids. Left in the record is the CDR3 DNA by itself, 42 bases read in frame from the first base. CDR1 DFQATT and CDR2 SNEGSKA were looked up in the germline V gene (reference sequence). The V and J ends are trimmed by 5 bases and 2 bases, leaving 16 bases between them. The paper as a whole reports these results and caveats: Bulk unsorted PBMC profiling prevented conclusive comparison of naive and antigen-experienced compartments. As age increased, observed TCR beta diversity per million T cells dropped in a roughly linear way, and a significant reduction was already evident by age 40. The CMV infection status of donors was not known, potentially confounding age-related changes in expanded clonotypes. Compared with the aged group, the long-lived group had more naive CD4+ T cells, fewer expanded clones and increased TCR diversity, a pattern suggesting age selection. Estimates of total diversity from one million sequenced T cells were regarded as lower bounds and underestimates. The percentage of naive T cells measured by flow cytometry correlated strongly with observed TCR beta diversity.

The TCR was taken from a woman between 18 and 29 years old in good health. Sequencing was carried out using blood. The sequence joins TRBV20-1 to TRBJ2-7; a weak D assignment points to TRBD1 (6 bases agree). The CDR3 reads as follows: CSAFGQIVTYEQYF. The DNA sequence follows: TGCAGTGCTTTTGGACAGATCGTGACCTACGAGCAGTACTTC.